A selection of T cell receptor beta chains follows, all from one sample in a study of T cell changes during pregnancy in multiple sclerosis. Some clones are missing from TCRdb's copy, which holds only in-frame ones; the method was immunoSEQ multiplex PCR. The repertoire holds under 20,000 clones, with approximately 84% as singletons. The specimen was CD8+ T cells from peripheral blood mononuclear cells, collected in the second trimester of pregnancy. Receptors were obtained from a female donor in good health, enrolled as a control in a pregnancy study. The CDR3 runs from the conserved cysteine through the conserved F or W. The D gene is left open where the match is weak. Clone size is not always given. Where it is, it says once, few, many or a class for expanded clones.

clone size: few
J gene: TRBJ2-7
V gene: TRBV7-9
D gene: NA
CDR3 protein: CASSLEQGSSYEQYF
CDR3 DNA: TGTGCCAGCAGCTTAGAGCAGGGGAGCTCCTACGAGCAGTACTTC

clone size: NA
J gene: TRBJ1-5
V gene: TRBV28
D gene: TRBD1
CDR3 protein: CASSLGTGGNQPQHF
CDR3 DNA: TGTGCCAGCAGTTTAGGAACAGGGGGCAATCAGCCCCAGCATTTT

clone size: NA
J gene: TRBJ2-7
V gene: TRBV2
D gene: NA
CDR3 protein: CASSEARDASYEQYF
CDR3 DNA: TGTGCCAGCAGTGAAGCGCGGGACGCCTCCTACGAGCAGTACTTC

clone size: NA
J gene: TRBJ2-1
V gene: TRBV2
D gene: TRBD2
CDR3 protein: CASSIAGGGLGGSYNEQFF
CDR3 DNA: TGTGCCAGCAGTATAGCGGGGGGAGGCTTAGGTGGCTCCTACAATGAGCAGTTCTTC

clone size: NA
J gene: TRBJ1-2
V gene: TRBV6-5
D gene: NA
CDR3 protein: CASSYGSANYGYTF
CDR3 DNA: TGTGCCAGCAGTTACGGCAGTGCTAACTATGGCTACACCTTC

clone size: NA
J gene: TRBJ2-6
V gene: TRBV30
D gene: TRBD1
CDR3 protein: CAAGTGTSGANVLTF
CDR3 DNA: TGTGCCGCCGGGACAGGGACGTCTGGGGCCAACGTCCTGACTTTC

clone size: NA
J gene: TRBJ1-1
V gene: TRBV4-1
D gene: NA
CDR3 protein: CASSQLSPGEGAFF
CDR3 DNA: TGCGCCAGCAGCCAACTGTCCCCAGGGGAAGGAGCTTTCTTT

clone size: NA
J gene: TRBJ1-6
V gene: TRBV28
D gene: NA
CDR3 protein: CASKDVSSYNSPLHF
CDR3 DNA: TGTGCCAGCAAAGATGTCAGCTCCTATAATTCACCCCTCCACTTT

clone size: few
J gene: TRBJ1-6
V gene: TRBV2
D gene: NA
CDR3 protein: CACRQGQATPYPLHF
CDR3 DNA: TGTGCCTGTCGTCAGGGGCAAGCAACGCCTTATCCCCTCCACTTT

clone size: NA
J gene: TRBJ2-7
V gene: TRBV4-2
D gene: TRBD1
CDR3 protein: CASSPSGQGANYEQYF
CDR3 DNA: TGTGCCAGCTCACCCTCGGGACAGGGGGCTAATTACGAGCAGTACTTC

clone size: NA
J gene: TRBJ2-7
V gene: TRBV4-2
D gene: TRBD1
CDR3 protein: CASSQENSPGTGGYEQYF
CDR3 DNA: TGTGCCAGCAGCCAAGAAAATTCCCCCGGGACAGGGGGCTACGAGCAGTACTTC

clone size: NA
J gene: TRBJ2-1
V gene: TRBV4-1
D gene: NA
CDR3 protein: CASSQSSEQFF
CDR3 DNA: TGCGCCAGCAGCCAATCTTCGGAGCAGTTCTTC

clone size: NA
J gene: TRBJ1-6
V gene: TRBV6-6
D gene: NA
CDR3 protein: CASTVGDNSPLHF
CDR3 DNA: TGTGCCAGCACCGTCGGGGATAATTCACCCCTCCACTTT

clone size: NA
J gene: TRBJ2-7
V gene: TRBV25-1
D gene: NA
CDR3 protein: CASSVGTRRGQYF
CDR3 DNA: TGTGCCAGCAGTGTCGGGACACGACGAGGGCAGTACTTC

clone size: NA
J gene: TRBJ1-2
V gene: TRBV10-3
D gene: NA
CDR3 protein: CAISEAKDWDYTF
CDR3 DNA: TGTGCCATCAGTGAGGCGAAGGACTGGGACTACACCTTC

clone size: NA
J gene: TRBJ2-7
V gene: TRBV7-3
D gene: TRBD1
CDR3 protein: CASSRGQGGYEQYF
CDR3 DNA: TGTGCCAGCAGCAGGGGACAGGGGGGCTACGAGCAGTACTTC

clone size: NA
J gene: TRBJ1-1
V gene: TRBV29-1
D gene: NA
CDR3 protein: CSVELGLEAFF
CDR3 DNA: TGCAGCGTTGAGCTCGGACTCGAAGCTTTCTTT